Listed below are T cell receptor beta chains from one sample, sequenced in a study of shared clonotypes between healthy human individuals. Some clones are missing from TCRdb's copy, which holds only in-frame ones; the method was immunoSEQ multiplex PCR. The sample holds 2 million to 3 million clones, just over 90% seen once. Sequencing input: naive CD4+ T cells sorted from blood. These receptors were taken from a man younger than 35 in good health. CDR3s leave out the opening cysteine and the closing phenylalanine or tryptophan. Part of the rows lack a size; the others show once, few, many or a class for expanded clones.

v_call	j_call	clone_size	cdr3_aa
TRBV4-1	TRBJ2-3	.	ASSRTGRTDTQY
TRBV4-1	.	.	ASAPGTGFTYEQY
TRBV2	TRBJ2-7	.	ASIEGRGTQEQY
TRBV18	TRBJ2-6	.	ASSPLRGANVLT
TRBV7-2	TRBJ2-3	.	ASSRGITDTQY
TRBV19	TRBJ1-3	.	APPRKRKRRGNTIY
TRBV20-1	TRBJ1-1	few	SALPTAEAF
TRBV9	TRBJ2-2	.	ASSVVPLLAGGTGELF
TRBV27	TRBJ2-5	.	ASSLNAIGRQETQY
TRBV11-2	TRBJ2-1	.	ASSPGLAGVEQF
TRBV2	TRBJ1-2	.	ASSELGRGDGYT
TRBV2	TRBJ2-5	.	ASSADRIGETQY
TRBV11-2	TRBJ2-1	.	ASSARTSGRSYNEQF
TRBV6-1	TRBJ2-3	.	ASDPDRGLDTQY
TRBV7-3	TRBJ2-3	.	ASSTDGLAGTDTQY
TRBV11-2	TRBJ2-7	.	ASGPRTYSYEQY
TRBV10-3	TRBJ1-6	few	AITGTDNSPLH
TRBV6-1	TRBJ1-3	once	ASQGEPSGNTIY
TRBV9	TRBJ2-5	.	ASSRGRQETQY
TRBV5-1	TRBJ1-5	.	ASSVDSGDQPQH
TRBV5-5	TRBJ2-2	once	ASSRKQGNTGELF
TRBV27	TRBJ1-6	.	ASSFWTGGRNSPLH
TRBV9	TRBJ1-2	.	ASSASDTPNYGYT
TRBV19	TRBJ2-6	.	ASSYLRESGSGANVLT
TRBV25-1	TRBJ2-1	.	ASSPLRGASYNEQF
TRBV2	TRBJ2-3	.	ASTLDSRTDTQY
TRBV28	TRBJ2-3	.	ASSLIFRGSRTDTQY
TRBV15	TRBJ2-1	.	ATSRDPSTGFRNNEQF
TRBV7-3	TRBJ2-3	.	ASSLQAATDTQY
TRBV5-4	TRBJ2-3	.	ASSLGGLVTDTQY
TRBV6-5	TRBJ2-1	.	ATSLYNEQF
TRBV5-1	TRBJ1-5	.	ASSQGPENQPQH
TRBV28	TRBJ1-5	.	ASSPGGRESNQPQH
TRBV27	TRBJ1-4	.	ASSLFRGAANEKLF
TRBV7-2	TRBJ1-1	.	ASSLGTGGIEAF
TRBV28	TRBJ1-1	.	ASLRGRYLNTEAF
TRBV10-1	TRBJ2-1	.	ASSGSPPYNEQF
TRBV2	TRBJ2-5	.	ASSVRETQY
TRBV7-2	TRBJ1-1	.	ASSLPPGQTTL
TRBV27	TRBJ2-7	.	ASGRDFRTYEQY
TRBV7-9	TRBJ1-4	.	ASSLDGVGEKLF
TRBV28	TRBJ2-7	.	ASSLEGGGPSRQY